This T cell receptor (beta chain) emerged from a study of blood T cell repertoires in COVID-19 (dated by TCRdb to about 2020). Turning to the overall study: Samples from collaborators originated in the United States, Italy and Spain and spanned both the acute and convalescent phases of COVID-19. The prospective study material was composed of cDNA or gDNA derived from T cells, B-cell-depleted T cells, or PBMCs. The dataset comprised deeply sampled blood TCRbeta repertoires from subjects exposed to, actively infected with, or recovered from COVID-19. The repertoires were made available in a free public database intended to serve as a resource for research on the immune response to SARS-CoV-2. Samples were obtained from the ongoing ImmuneRACE study (first 160 participants) and from some 1,300 subjects provided by 6 global collaborators. The sample metadata nearly always contained a de-identified subject ID, COVID-19 status, age in years and sex. Where available, HLA class I and class II types were taken from metadata supplied by the sample provider and were not determined by assay-based typing. Study-level results and caveats: Clinical and demographic metadata were provided uncurated, with the amount varying by source and participant.

This clone appeared a single time. No cognate antigen has been identified for it. Base qualities are missing; no much larger clone stands one base away. The immunoSEQ Assay, a bias-controlled multiplex PCR, was used to amplify TCRbeta CDR3 regions from genomic DNA. From the authors' description of their analysis: The number of nucleated cells in each sample was estimated from the amplification of reference gene primers within the assay. To quantify the absolute abundance of each unique TCRbeta CDR3 rearrangement, sequence reads were collapsed and filtered. Productive Simpson clonality was computed per sample as the square root of Simpson's diversity index over productive rearrangements. As stored in TCRdb, this immuneACCESS dataset retains in-frame rearrangements with V and J assigned. A fraction of the clones does not appear; measured against another copy, unresolved V genes explain less than half of the discrepancy, and the remainder lacks a known reason. That table gives V, J and clone size, and the DNA gave D and trimming. For this sample the table gives 65,000 to 90,000 clones, of which roughly four fifths were detected only once. In total, the top ten clones hold approximately 15% of the sample.

Collaborating institutions collected whole blood in K2EDTA tubes following their own protocols. Collaborator samples were shipped for TCRbeta analysis as frozen whole blood, isolated PBMCs, or DNA extracted from either sample type. V is pared back by 2 bases and J by 0 bases, with 11 bases lying between the germline termini. Per the germline V gene, SGDLS is the CDR1 and YYNGEE is the CDR2. The CDR3 goes from the cysteine to the phenylalanine over 15 residues. The DNA shown is the 45-base CDR3, in frame from base 1. The specimen was peripheral blood. The clonotype was recovered from a man between 65 and 85 years old with active or convalescent COVID-19. This receptor chain uses TRBV9 and TRBJ1-1; 5 matching bases give a weak D call of TRBD1. The nucleotide sequence is TGTGCCAGCAGCGTTCGGGGGAATATGAACACTGAAGCTTTCTTT. It specifies CASSVRGNMNTEAFF.